The 22 T cell receptor beta chains below were found in one sample sequenced in a study of T cells in Graves' hyperthyroidism and ophthalmopathy (dated by TCRdb to about 2019). Library prep was done by multiplex PCR. Sequencer: Illumina HiSeq 2000. The TCR beta CDR3 regions were amplified from RNA transcripts. A first-round RT-PCR of the TCR CDR3 used the HTBI primer set with the Qiagen OneStep RT-PCR kit. TCRdb handled the public reads itself, with Q25 trimming in fastp and clone calling in MiXCR, and kept productive beta chains. Duplicate CDR3 protein sequences are folded into a single record with the most common DNA and genes. The sample contains around 60,000 distinct CDR3 sequences, less than 50% of them found a single time. The ten largest make up about an eighth of the sample. Sequencing used blood. The receptor set was obtained from a woman aged 25 to 39 with Graves' ophthalmopathy.

This chain links TRBV20-1 with TRBJ1-2; D might be TRBD1 (6 bases). This CDR3 comprises 15 residues. V lost 3 bases and J lost 5, with 19 bases in between. Per germline, CDR1 DFQATT and CDR2 SNEGSKA (reference sequence). CDR3 sequence (DNA): TGCAGTGCTAGGGGGGCAGGGGACCTTAGTTATGGCTACACCTTC. It is translated as CSARGAGDLSYGYTF.

This clonotype occurred many times. The V and J genes are TRBV12-5 and TRBJ1-1; D ambiguous. The V gene lost 1 base and the J gene lost 2 bases, with 5 bases spanning the gap. CDR1 is LGHNT and CDR2 is FRNRAP in the germline V gene. The CDR3 contains 13 residues. The CDR3 here is CASGLDINTEAFF. The CDR3 nucleotides read TGTGCTAGTGGTTTGGACATAAACACTGAAGCTTTCTTT.

This clonotype was recorded many times. Without the conserved terminal phenylalanine or tryptophan, this CDR3 likely stems from a read error. The rearrangement uses TRBV19 and TRBJ2-5; D perhaps matches TRBD1 (6 bases). The CDR3 totals 14 residues. V dropped 4 bases and J dropped 3 bases, with 12 bases sitting between them. Germline loops: CDR1 LNHDA, CDR2 SQIVND (reference sequence). The CDR3 bases are TGTGCCAGTAGTAGAGGGGGATCGAAAGAGACCCAGTACCTC. Translating it yields CASSRGGSKETQYL.

Of note for this clonotype: Mismatch with germline at one junction end may stem from a read error. This chain connects TRBV19 to TRBJ1-2; perhaps TRBD1 as D (6 bases). The CDR3 is made up of 14 amino acids. Germline values: CDR1 LNHDA, CDR2 SQIVND (reference sequence). The CDR3 nucleotides are TGTGCCAGTGGGGACATGGGTTTCAACTATGACTACACCTTC. This sequence encodes CASGDMGFNYDYTF.

The table lists this clonotype with many counts. This chain links TRBV5-4 with TRBJ2-7; 7 bases fit TRBD1. Germline V CDR1 and CDR2: SGHNT, YYREEE (reference sequence). This CDR3 region has 14 residues. V shed 4 bases, J shed 1 base, and the junction held 5 bases outside the gene matches. CDR3 coding DNA: TGTGCCAGCAGCATACAGGGGAAATCCTACGAGCAGTACTTC. Translation gives CASSIQGKSYEQYF.

Ten or more counts support this clonotype. The chain is built from TRBV3-1 and TRBJ2-7; TRBD2 matches at 7 bases. The CDR3 runs to 15 residues. The V gene end was trimmed by 4 bases and the J gene end by 5 bases; junction bases not matched to a gene: 11. Germline V gene sequence: CDR1 LGHDT, CDR2 YNNKEL (reference sequence). This CDR3 reads CASSPRVASGNEQYF. The CDR3 bases are TGTGCCAGCAGCCCGAGGGTCGCTAGCGGAAACGAGCAGTACTTC.

This chain connects TRBV10-2 to TRBJ1-3, with D unresolved. The CDR3 has 16 amino acids. Germline CDR1 is WSHSY and CDR2 is SAAADI. With 3 bases removed from V and 0 bases from J, the gap between germline ends came to 12 bases. The CDR3 coding sequence is TGCGCCAGCAGTGATTCGACAAGGAGCTCTGGAAACACCATATATTTT. It specifies CASSDSTRSSGNTIYF.

This clonotype was recorded at least ten times. The chain recombines TRBV19 with TRBJ1-4; no firm D call. The length of the CDR3 is 14 residues. Germline CDR1 LNHDA, CDR2 SQIVND (reference sequence). Deletions cut 5 bases from V and 0 bases from J, with 7 bases between. CDR3 in amino acids: CASSPHTTNEKLFF. The CDR3 DNA sequence: TGTGCCAGTAGTCCCCATACAACTAATGAAAAACTGTTTTTT. Drawing the rest from reference TRBV19 and TRBJ1-4, the complete variable domain is DGGITQSPKYLFRKEGQNVTLSCEQNLNHDAMYWYRQDPGQGLRLIYYSQIVNDFQKGDIAEGYSVSREKKESFPLTVTSAQKNPTAFYLCASSPHTTNEKLFFGSGTQLSVL.

At least ten counts were recorded for this clonotype. V usage is TRBV5-6 and J usage is TRBJ2-7; 7 bases align to TRBD2. CDR1 and CDR2 (germline): SGHDT, YYEEEE. The CDR3 is 15 residues long. The V and J ends lost 4 bases and 3 bases, in that order; junction bases with no gene match: 10. CDR3 sequence: CASSARRDYNYEQYF. CDR3 nucleotides: TGTGCCAGCAGCGCCCGCCGGGACTATAACTACGAGCAGTACTTC.

This clonotype was recorded at least ten times. V and J are TRBV4-1 and TRBJ2-7; D gene unclear. Trimming pared 4 bases from V and 4 bases from J, leaving 14 bases between. The CDR3 has 14 amino acids. Germline values: CDR1 MGHRA, CDR2 YSYEKL. DNA for the CDR3: TGCGCCAGCAGCCCCCACGCGGCCCGGTACGAGCAGTACTTC. Amino acid sequence: CASSPHAARYEQYF.

On this clonotype: The missing conserved phenylalanine or tryptophan at the end of this CDR3 makes a read error likely. The limits of the CDR3 on the DNA are not certain, so only TCRdb's listed CDR3 is given. The chain joins TRBV11-2 to TRBJ2-7. Germline CDR1 SGHAT, CDR2 FQNNGV. The CDR3 has 13 amino acids, counting both end residues. CDR3 amino acids: CAAAVTGAPTSST.

V gene TRBV5-6 combines with J gene TRBJ2-5; D not certain. Trimming removed 2 bases at V and 0 bases at J, with 14 bases between. This CDR3 comprises 16 residues. Germline CDR1 and CDR2: SGHDT and YYEEEE. The CDR3 is CASSLLAAPYQETQYF. For the CDR3, the DNA is TGTGCCAGCAGCTTATTAGCAGCGCCCTACCAAGAGACCCAGTACTTC.

The rearrangement joins TRBV29-1 to TRBJ1-2; no firm D call. CDR1 is SQVTM and CDR2 is ANQGSEA in the germline V gene. This CDR3 comprises 13 residues. The germline V and J ends were trimmed by 6 bases and 3 bases, with 14 bases remaining between them. CDR3 in amino acids: CSVVTGPDYGYTF. In nucleotides, the CDR3 is TGCAGCGTCGTAACCGGGCCGGACTATGGCTACACCTTC.

The chain employs TRBV6-5 and TRBJ1-5, with 8 bases aligning to TRBD1. The CDR3 spans 12 residues. The germline V gene has CDR1 MNHEY and CDR2 SVGAGI. The trim removed 10 bases at V and 6 bases at J, leaving 5 bases unmatched. The CDR3 DNA reads TGTGCCACCGGACAGGGAGGTCAGCCCCAGCATTTT. This codes for CATGQGGQPQHF.

The chain is built from TRBV19 and TRBJ2-6; D gene ambiguous. V shed 0 bases and J shed 18 bases, with 9 bases lying between them. Germline-derived CDR1 and CDR2 are LNHDA and SQIVND (reference sequence). The CDR3 runs to 11 residues. CDR3 in DNA: TGTGCCAGTAGTATAGAAGACGTCTGGACTTTC. Residues: CASSIEDVWTF. The full variable domain, its missing parts supplied by reference TRBV19 and TRBJ2-6, is DGGITQSPKYLFRKEGQNVTLSCEQNLNHDAMYWYRQDPGQGLRLIYYSQIVNDFQKGDIAEGYSVSREKKESFPLTVTSAQKNPTAFYLCASSIEDVWTFGAGSRLTVL.

This clonotype has just a few counts. The V and J genes are TRBV5-8 and TRBJ2-5; 10 bases are shared with TRBD1. J gave up 2 bases and V 3 bases, and 7 bases lay outside the gene matches. CDR3 length: 16 amino acids. Looked up from germline, CDR1 is SGHTS and CDR2 is YDEGEE. CDR3 DNA sequence: TGTGCCAGCAGCTACTTACCGGGACAGGGGCAAGAGACCCAGTACTTC. Its protein product is CASSYLPGQGQETQYF.

In this sample, this clonotype turned up many times. J is TRBJ1-3 and V is TRBV28, with D hard to call. Germline assignment: CDR1 MDHEN and CDR2 SYDVKM. V lost 3 bases, J lost 4 bases, and 10 bases lay in between. The CDR3 sequence is 14 residues long. DNA of the CDR3: TGTGCCAGCAGTTTCATGCAGATAGGAAACACCATATATTTT. Translated: CASSFMQIGNTIYF.

The V and J genes are TRBV19 and TRBJ1-2; no clear D. CDR1 and CDR2 (germline): LNHDA, SQIVND (reference sequence). Trimming left V 6 bases short and J 5 bases short, with 19 bases between. The CDR3 is 15 amino acids. The chain's CDR3 is CASSPQERPLYGYTF. CDR3 DNA: TGTGCCAGTAGCCCCCAAGAGCGTCCCCTTTATGGCTACACCTTC.

This clonotype was seen many times. A much bigger clone sits one base away, suggesting this may be a read error. The chain uses TRBV29-1 and TRBJ2-5; no reliable D call. The CDR3 loop spans 12 amino acids. The germline V and J ends were trimmed by 3 bases and 0 bases, with 5 bases remaining between them. Germline values: CDR1 SQVTM, CDR2 ANQGSEA. DNA of the CDR3: TGCAGCGTTGACGTAGACCAAGAGACCCAGTACTTC. This encodes CSVDVDQETQYF.

The V call is TRBV6-5, the J call TRBJ1-1; 8 bases line up with TRBD1. The CDR3 consists of 12 residues. Germline V gene lookup returns CDR1 MNHEY and CDR2 SVGAGI. V dropped 10 bases and J dropped 4; count of bases not matched to a gene: 5. CDR3 in amino acids: CANRDRSTEAFF. The DNA of the CDR3 is TGTGCCAACAGGGACAGGAGCACTGAAGCTTTCTTT.

This clonotype appeared many times. This rearrangement joins TRBV30 to TRBJ2-3; the match to TRBD1 covers 7 bases. Per the germline V gene, CDR1 is GTSNPN and CDR2 is SVGIG (reference sequence). The CDR3 has 13 amino acids. The V and J ends lost 1 base and 3 bases, in that order; junction bases with no gene match: 1. CDR3 DNA: TGTGCCTGGAGTGAGGGACAGACAGATACGCAGTATTTT. This sequence encodes CAWSEGQTDTQYF.

V is TRBV24-1 and J is TRBJ2-3; D is possibly TRBD1 or TRBD2 (5 bases each). Trimming stripped 5 bases from V and 4 bases from J, with 15 bases between. Germline V CDR1 and CDR2: KGHDR, SFDVKD. This CDR3 spans 15 amino acids. Written as DNA, the CDR3 is TGTGCCACCAGTGCTAGGGGTACCGGGGCAGATACGCAGTATTTT. Translating it yields CATSARGTGADTQYF.